This T cell receptor (beta chain) appears in the sequencing data of a study of blood T cell repertoires in COVID-19. The wider study: COVID-19 samples from acute and convalescent phases originated in the United States, Italy and Spain. PBMCs, B-cell-depleted T cells, or T cells were the source of the cDNA or gDNA that made up the material.

In its sample, this clone was seen a few times. This CDR3 is built from 16 residues. V was pared by 2 bases and J by 4 bases, with 5 bases of the junction left unmatched. Germline loops: CDR1 SGHNT, CDR2 YYREEE (reference sequence). Per the authors' pipeline: Counts of nucleated cells, estimated from reference gene primer amplification, were obtained. The assay was immunoSEQ multiplex PCR, and TCRdb's table has in-frame clones only and misses some. D and trimming were read from the DNA, whereas the V and J calls and clone size are those reported in that table. The data hold 22,000 or so clones, with around nine tenths observed a single time.

V and J are TRBV5-4 and TRBJ2-2, with 10 bases lining up with TRBD2. Material for sequencing was peripheral blood. The TCR comes from a woman in her sixties or seventies with active COVID-19. CDR3 coding DNA: TGTGCCAGCAGCTTTAGCGGGGGGCCGGTCACCGGGGAGCTGTTTTTT. Translation: CASSFSGGPVTGELFF.